This entry concerns a single TCR beta chain. The target antigen is unknown. This CDR3 is built from 13 residues. V shed 5 bases and J 4 bases; nucleotides not matched to a gene: 4. From germline, CDR1 is SGHVS and CDR2 FNYEAQ. This entry belongs to a study of cytomegalovirus exposure and HLA in healthy donors. On the study more broadly: About 85 million unique TCR sequences came from HLA-typed donors in an early release.

The donors gave bone marrow, and they were healthy. PCR primers comprised 60 Vbeta and 13 Jbeta primers. Profiled with immunoSEQ multiplex PCR; TCRdb holds only in-frame clones, not every one. The sample totals about 70,000 clones. Whole-study findings and limits: Follow-up analysis found HLA locus-dependent TCR association rates, highest for DRB1 and lowest for HLA-C.

The sequence was obtained from a female donor in good health and CMV-seropositive. The V and J genes are TRBV7-6 and TRBJ1-2; 7 bases agree with TRBD1. What was sequenced was PBMCs. This chain's CDR3 is CASSPQGSYGYTF. The CDR3 coding sequence is TGTGCCAGCAGCCCACAGGGGAGCTATGGCTACACCTTC.